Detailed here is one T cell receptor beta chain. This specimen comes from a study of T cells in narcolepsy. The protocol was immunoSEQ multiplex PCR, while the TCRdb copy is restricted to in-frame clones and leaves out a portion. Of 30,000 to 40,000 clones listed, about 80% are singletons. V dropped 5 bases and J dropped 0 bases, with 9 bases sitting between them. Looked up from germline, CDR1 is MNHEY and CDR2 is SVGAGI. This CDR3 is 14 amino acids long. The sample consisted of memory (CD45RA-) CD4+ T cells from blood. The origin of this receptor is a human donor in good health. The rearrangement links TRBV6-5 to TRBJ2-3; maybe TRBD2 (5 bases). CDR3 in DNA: TGTGCCAGCAGTCGGACTTTTAGCACAGATACGCAGTATTTT. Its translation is CASSRTFSTDTQYF.